This T cell receptor (beta chain) was sequenced for a study of T cell responses to AZD1222 COVID-19 vaccine. Here immunoSEQ multiplex PCR was the method, and the copy in TCRdb shows in-frame clones only, minus some. The data contain fewer than 150,000 clones, about 89% of them singletons. The study, taken as a whole, reports: The number of AZD1222 recipients seropositive at baseline was only six.

With V trimmed by 7 bases and J by 2 bases, 9 bases remained unmatched. Germline-derived CDR1 and CDR2 are SGHAT and FQNNGV. The CDR3 is 16 amino acids. Regarding this clone: Its antigen remains unknown.

The V and J genes are TRBV11-2 and TRBJ2-4, with TRBD2 matching over 9 bases. The sample consisted of peripheral blood, taken 28 days after the second AZD1222 dose. The clonotype originates from an adult who received the AZD1222 COVID-19 vaccine. In DNA form, the CDR3 reads TGTGCCAGCACCGCCGCGGGGGGGCCCCCCAAAAACATTCAGTACTTC. Protein: CASTAAGGPPKNIQYF.